This T cell receptor (beta chain) was recovered during a study of blood T cell repertoires in COVID-19. The wider study: The cDNA or gDNA used as material had been derived from T cells, B-cell-depleted T cells, or PBMCs.

Authors' processing steps: The authors estimated nucleated cell counts from reference gene primer amplification. Method: immunoSEQ multiplex PCR; TCRdb's copy keeps in-frame clones and lacks some. V, J and clone size are taken as reported in that table, and D and trimming were inferred from the DNA itself. The sample holds approximately 280,000 clones, roughly 83% seen once. Seattle patient enrollment occurred during active infection, with longitudinal follow-up thereafter. The J segment lost 7 bases and the V segment lost 4 bases, leaving 4 bases of the junction unmatched. This CDR3 spans 14 amino acids. Germline loops: CDR1 LGHDT, CDR2 YNNKEL (reference sequence).

The sequence was collected from a human donor with COVID-19, enrolled during active disease. The donor label of this sample is uncertain. The sequencing sample was made of peripheral blood. The rearrangement joins TRBV3-1 (or the pseudogene TRBV3-2) to TRBJ1-6; 7 bases match TRBD1. DNA for the CDR3: TGTGCCAGCAGCCGGGACAGAGAAAATTCACCCCTCCACTTT. As protein: CASSRDRENSPLHF.